What follows are 9 T cell receptor beta chains derived from one specimen sequenced in a study of blood T cell repertoires in COVID-19. Using immunoSEQ multiplex PCR, the repertoire was profiled, and TCRdb retains in-frame clones only, with some absent. The data show roughly 200,000 clones, 82% seen once. The specimen was peripheral blood. All receptors derive from a woman aged 55-69 years with COVID-19, enrolled during active disease.

The chain recombines TRBV28 with TRBJ1-1, with TRBD1 matching 8 bases. Per germline, CDR1 MDHEN and CDR2 SYDVKM. The CDR3 consists of 15 residues. The junction had 5 bases not matched to a gene; V was cut back by 5 bases and J by 0 bases. As DNA, the CDR3 is TGTGCCAGCAGTGGCCGACAGGGGTTGAACACTGAAGCTTTCTTT. Translation: CASSGRQGLNTEAFF.

The CDR3 protein is CASSPWAASGDNEQFF. In DNA form, the CDR3 reads TGCGCCAGCAGCCCGTGGGCGGCTAGCGGGGATAATGAGCAGTTCTTC. The gene calls are TRBV5-1 and TRBJ2-1; 9 bases map to TRBD2. Germline loops: CDR1 SGHRS, CDR2 YFSETQ. This CDR3 has 16 residues. V lost 4 bases, J lost 7 bases, and 12 bases stayed unmatched. Together with reference TRBV5-1 and TRBJ2-1, the CDR3 gives the full variable domain: KAGVTQTPRYLIKTRGQQVTLSCSPISGHRSVSWYQQTPGQGLQFLFEYFSETQRNKGNFPGRFSGRQFSNSRSEMNVSTLELGDSALYLCASSPWAASGDNEQFFGPGTRLTVL.

The chain joins TRBV6-2 or TRBV6-3 to TRBJ2-3; 9 bases are shared with TRBD2. Germline CDR1 is MNHEY and CDR2 is SVGEGT. The J segment lost 5 bases and the V segment lost 0 bases, leaving 6 bases of the junction unmatched. The CDR3 has 16 residues. The CDR3 reads CASSYSAGGSGDTQYF. Written as DNA, the CDR3 is TGTGCCAGCAGTTACTCAGCGGGAGGTTCGGGAGATACGCAGTATTTT.

This chain uses TRBV10-3 with TRBJ2-3; tentative D call: TRBD2 (5 bases). Germline V gives CDR1 ENHRY, CDR2 SYGVKD. This CDR3 comprises 14 residues. Trimming stripped 2 bases from V and 4 bases from J, with 10 bases between. The CDR3 DNA reads as TGTGCCATCAGTGAGCGGGGAGCGGCAGATACGCAGTATTTT. Protein: CAISERGAADTQYF.

V usage is TRBV6-5 and J usage is TRBJ1-3, with TRBD1 as a possible D gene (6 bases). The CDR3 sequence is 13 residues long. Germline V gene sequence: CDR1 MNHEY, CDR2 SVGAGI. For the CDR3, the DNA is TGTGCTACCGCACAGGGTTCGGGAAACACCATATATTTT. Translated, it gives CATAQGSGNTIYF.

The CDR3 reads CASSGGLAGAPNTDTQYF. In nucleotides, the CDR3 is TGTGCCAGTAGTGGGGGACTAGCGGGGGCGCCTAACACAGATACGCAGTATTTT. V and J are TRBV19 and TRBJ2-3, with 14 positions matching TRBD2. Germline loops: CDR1 LNHDA, CDR2 SQIVND (reference sequence). This CDR3 has 18 residues. With 5 bases clipped from V and 2 bases from J, the junction kept 9 bases outside the gene matches.

The chain links TRBV13 to TRBJ2-2; TRBD2 aligns across 8 bases. V lost 5 bases, J lost 5 bases, and 7 bases stayed unmatched. This CDR3 is built from 15 residues. Germline values: CDR1 PRHDT, CDR2 FYEKMQ (reference sequence). The CDR3, as DNA: TGTGCCAGCAGCCCGAGCGGGGGCAGGACCGGGGAGCTGTTTTTT. Translation gives CASSPSGGRTGELFF. Combining the CDR3 with reference TRBV13 and TRBJ2-2 gives the whole variable domain AAGVIQSPRHLIKEKRETATLKCYPIPRHDTVYWYQQGPGQDPQFLISFYEKMQSDKGSIPDRFSAQQFSDYHSELNMSSLELGDSALYFCASSPSGGRTGELFFGEGSRLTVL.

The gene calls are TRBV27 and TRBJ1-6, with unresolved D. V was clipped by 2 bases and J by 0 bases, with 5 bases between them. This CDR3 contains 15 residues. The germline gives CDR1 MNHEY, CDR2 SMNVEV (reference sequence). Here the CDR3 DNA reads TGTGCCAGCAGTTTAGACACCTCCTATAATTCACCCCTCCACTTT. This gives the protein CASSLDTSYNSPLHF.

The chain combines TRBV5-6 with TRBJ1-1; possibly TRBD1 for D (6 bases). The CDR3 extends over 15 amino acids. CDR1 and CDR2 (germline): SGHDT, YYEEEE. V was shortened by 4 bases and J by 7 bases, with 20 bases between the two germline ends. In DNA form, the CDR3 reads TGTGCCAGCAGCCCCAGGACGTCGGGAGGGGGTGAAGCTTTCTTT. Translation: CASSPRTSGGGEAFF.